The source of this T cell receptor beta chain is a study of beta chain features in type 1 diabetes. Study-level background: Sorted cells, 90 million to 120 million in number, were examined across all samples. General study points: All four CD4+ subsets of Type 1 diabetes patients contained TCRB CDR3s that were moderately but significantly shorter.

Every isolated RNA sample was fully reverse transcribed, so sequencing captured expressed TCRB transcripts. The average read count of naive, central memory and regulatory T cell samples was some 3.5 million. Sequenced by immunoSEQ multiplex PCR; TCRdb stores in-frame clones only, minus some. Of under 800,000 clones listed, around 15% are singletons. Only a few counts were recorded for this clone. What it binds is not known. The CDR3 has 20 residues. The V and J ends lost 5 bases and 3 bases, in that order; junction bases with no gene match: 20. Germline V gene data show CDR1 as MDHEN and CDR2 as SYDVKM.

This TCR derives from a man younger than 35 in good health. The rearrangement links TRBV28 to TRBJ2-1, with TRBD1 identical over 9 bases. Material for sequencing was naive CD4+ T cells from blood. The CDR3 nucleotides read TGTGCCAGCAGTCCCCTGGGGGGGACAGGGCGAGGTTCCCTCTACAATGAGCAGTTCTTC. Encoded protein: CASSPLGGTGRGSLYNEQFF.